The 6 T cell receptor beta chains below all came from one sample that was sequenced in a study of early T cells in non-severe SARS-CoV-2 infection (dated by TCRdb to the early 2020s). The method behind the library was 5' RACE. The instrument given in TCRdb is NextSeq 500. The public sequencing data were trimmed at Q25 with fastp and processed into clonotypes with MiXCR by TCRdb, which kept only in-frame beta chains. Rows matching on CDR3 protein sequence are summarized as one entry with the most common DNA and genes. The sample has about 64,000 distinct CDR3 sequences on record, 10% to 15% of them singletons. The top ten clones comprise under 1.5% of the sample. Specimen: whole blood, collected at baseline. Receptor source: an adult who was a healthcare worker with PCR-confirmed SARS-CoV-2 infection or an uninfected control (not recorded which).

This clonotype was detected a few times. The chain recombines TRBV11-2 with TRBJ2-3; D not certain. The CDR3 runs 14 residues. The germline CDR1 and CDR2 sequences are SGHAT and FQNNGV. The V end was cut by 3 bases, the J end by 1 base, with 8 bases between. The CDR3 here is CASSLDPGTDTQYF. The CDR3 DNA sequence: TGTGCCAGCAGCTTGGACCCCGGCACAGATACGCAGTATTTT.

V usage is TRBV18 and J usage is TRBJ2-7, with a tentative D call TRBD2 (6 bases). Trimming removed 6 bases at V and 6 bases at J, with 18 bases between. This CDR3 spans 14 amino acids. The germline V gene has CDR1 KGHSH and CDR2 LQKENI. CDR3 coding DNA: TGTGCCAGCTCCCCATCGGGACTCCAGGGCGAGCAGTACTTC. Protein product: CASSPSGLQGEQYF.

This clonotype occurred a few times. This chain connects TRBV13 to TRBJ2-1, with TRBD2 matching 12 bases. The CDR3 extends over 18 amino acids. The ends lost 3 bases at V and 0 bases at J; junction bases unmatched: 6. Germline V lookup: CDR1 PRHDT, CDR2 FYEKMQ (reference sequence). The CDR3 coding sequence is TGTGCCAGCAGCTTCTGGACTAGCGGGACAAGCTCCTACAATGAGCAGTTCTTC. Protein: CASSFWTSGTSSYNEQFF.

This clonotype was found many times. V gene TRBV6-2 or TRBV6-3 combines with J gene TRBJ2-1; D is undetermined. V was cut by 2 bases and J by 7 bases, with 9 bases left in between. CDR3 length: 13 amino acids. Germline-derived CDR1 and CDR2 are MNHEY and SVGEGT. The CDR3 region has the DNA TGTGCCAGCAGTTACGGGGTGGAGAATGAGCAGTTCTTC. Amino acids: CASSYGVENEQFF.

The CDR3 DNA sequence: TGTGCCAGCGGCTCTAGCGCCTACAGCTTCTACGAGCAGTACTTC. This codes for CASGSSAYSFYEQYF. The chain combines TRBV27 with TRBJ2-7, with a possible D match to TRBD2 (6 bases). From germline, CDR1 is MNHEY and CDR2 SMNVEV (reference sequence). Trimming took off 8 bases at V and 3 bases at J, with 20 bases between the two ends. The CDR3 has 15 amino acids.

This clonotype was observed a few times. This sequence joins TRBV7-9 and TRBJ2-2; 8 positions match TRBD1. Germline lookup yields CDR1 SEHNR and CDR2 FQNEAQ (reference sequence). The junction had 3 bases not matched to a gene; V was cut back by 6 bases and J by 0 bases. The CDR3 runs to 15 residues. The CDR3 sequence: CASRRTGPNTGELFF. CDR3 coding DNA: TGTGCCAGCAGACGGACAGGGCCGAACACCGGGGAGCTGTTTTTT. The complete variable domain, with remaining parts taken from reference TRBV7-9 and TRBJ2-2, reads DTGVSQNPRHKITKRGQNVTFRCDPISEHNRLYWYRQTLGQGPEFLTYFQNEAQLEKSRLLSDRFSAERPKGSFSTLEIQRTEQGDSAMYLCASRRTGPNTGELFFGEGSRLTVL.